The 27 T cell receptor beta chains presented below share a single source sample, sequenced in a study of blood T cell repertoires in COVID-19. The protocol was immunoSEQ multiplex PCR, while the TCRdb copy is restricted to in-frame clones and leaves out a portion. Among approximately 270,000 clones, under 90% were seen once, and the ten largest hold 2% to 2.5%. Sequencing used peripheral blood. The receptor source for this set is a man aged 45 to 65 with acute or convalescent COVID-19.

The chain is built from TRBV4-1 and TRBJ1-4, with D tentatively TRBD1 (5 bases). The germline V gene has CDR1 MGHRA and CDR2 YSYEKL. The CDR3 extends over 17 amino acids. Trimming cost V 0 bases and J 4 bases, with 15 bases left between them. The CDR3 region has the DNA TGCGCCAGCAGCCAAGATCTGAATGTGGGGGGTAATGAAAAACTGTTTTTT. Amino acid sequence: CASSQDLNVGGNEKLFF.

The V call is TRBV27, the J call TRBJ2-1; 9 bases fit TRBD2. The CDR3 has 16 residues. The V gene end was trimmed by 1 base and the J gene end by 8 bases; junction bases not matched to a gene: 9. Germline CDR1 and CDR2: MNHEY and SMNVEV (reference sequence). For the CDR3, the DNA is TGTGCCAGCAGTTTATTCTGGCGGGGGGGCGCGGATGAGCAGTTCTTC. Its translation is CASSLFWRGGADEQFF.

The rearrangement links TRBV19 to TRBJ1-4, with D possibly TRBD1 on 6 matching bases. Germline V gene sequence: CDR1 LNHDA, CDR2 SQIVND (reference sequence). Trimming left V 5 bases short and J 8 bases short, with 12 bases between. CDR3 length equals 13 residues. CDR3 nucleotide sequence: TGTGCCAGTAGTGGATTGGACAGAGAAAAACTGTTTTTT. It translates to CASSGLDREKLFF.

V gene TRBV7-3 combines with J gene TRBJ1-1; D possibly corresponds to TRBD1 (5 bases). In germline, CDR1 is SGHTA, CDR2 FQGTGA. V gave up 5 bases and J gave up 3 bases, with 13 bases separating them. CDR3 length equals 14 residues. CDR3 coding DNA: TGTGCCAGCAGCCCTGGGAGGGGATACACTGAAGCTTTCTTT. This translates into CASSPGRGYTEAFF.

The rearrangement links TRBV5-1 to TRBJ2-7; TRBD1 might be the D (7 bases). Trimming took off 4 bases at V and 2 bases at J, with 16 bases between the two ends. This CDR3 spans 15 amino acids. Germline-derived CDR1 and CDR2 are SGHRS and YFSETQ. CDR3 sequence reads: CASSPRQGGTYEQYF. The CDR3 DNA reads as TGCGCCAGCAGCCCCCGGCAGGGGGGCACCTACGAGCAGTACTTC.

This clone has only one observation. J is TRBJ1-5 and V is TRBV7-9; 7 bases map to TRBD1. Per germline, CDR1 SEHNR and CDR2 FQNEAQ (reference sequence). The CDR3 has 14 residues. Trimming at V came to 2 bases and at J to 6 bases, leaving 4 bases not matched to a gene. The DNA of the CDR3 is TGTGCCAGCAGCTTAACAGGGGACGGTCAGCCCCAGCATTTT. This translates into CASSLTGDGQPQHF.

The chain uses TRBV9 and TRBJ1-2; 7 bases agree with TRBD1. The length of the CDR3 is 16 residues. Germline values: CDR1 SGDLS, CDR2 YYNGEE. Trimming took 3 bases from V and 4 from J; bases not matched to a gene: 12. The CDR3 DNA is TGTGCCAGCAGCGGTAGCCGGACAGGCTGGCTCTATGGCTACACCTTC. Protein product: CASSGSRTGWLYGYTF.

This clone came up once. The gene calls are TRBV12-3 or TRBV12-4 and TRBJ2-2; possibly TRBD1 for D (6 bases). This CDR3 is 13 amino acids long. V dropped 7 bases and J dropped 5 bases, with 11 bases sitting between them. CDR3 sequence (DNA): TGTGCCAGCAATACAGGGCTGACCGGGGAGCTGTTTTTT. It translates to CASNTGLTGELFF.

This chain uses TRBV19 with TRBJ2-3, with TRBD1 identical over 8 bases. The J segment lost 2 bases and the V segment lost 5 bases, leaving 3 bases of the junction unmatched. The CDR3 loop spans 14 amino acids. The germline CDR1 and CDR2 sequences are LNHDA and SQIVND (reference sequence). In nucleotides, the CDR3 is TGTGCCAGTAGTTCACAGGGGGACACAGATACGCAGTATTTT. It is translated as CASSSQGDTDTQYF.

The chain joins TRBV27 to TRBJ1-1; no reliable D call. This CDR3 is built from 12 residues. Trimming shortened V by 6 bases and J by 1 base, and 6 bases separated the two germline ends. Germline assignment: CDR1 MNHEY and CDR2 SMNVEV (reference sequence). CDR3 DNA: TGTGCCAGCAGGCTAAGGAACACTGAAGCTTTCTTT. Amino acids: CASRLRNTEAFF.

This rearrangement joins TRBV24-1 to TRBJ1-1, with TRBD1 matching over 8 bases. The CDR3 has 13 amino acids. Germline trimming cut 9 bases from V and 1 base from J; bases unmatched to any gene: 3. Looked up from germline, CDR1 is KGHDR and CDR2 is SFDVKD. In DNA, the CDR3 is TGTGCCACCCAAGACAGGGGGAACACTGAAGCTTTCTTT. Amino acid sequence: CATQDRGNTEAFF.

The J gene is TRBJ1-1, the V gene TRBV16; unclear D gene. CDR1 is KGHSY and CDR2 is FQNENV in the germline V gene. Trimming removed 0 bases from V and 10 bases from J, with 12 bases in between. The CDR3 spans 13 residues. The CDR3 protein is CASSQSTPEGAFF. In DNA form, the CDR3 reads TGTGCCAGCAGCCAATCAACACCCGAGGGAGCTTTCTTT.

The J gene is TRBJ1-1, the V gene TRBV12-3 or TRBV12-4; TRBD1 is a possible D gene (5 bases). The V and J ends lost 10 bases and 5 bases respectively, with 17 bases between them. The CDR3 spans 13 residues. This CDR3 is CATLLAGLTEAFF. The DNA for the CDR3 is TGTGCCACCCTATTGGCAGGGTTGACTGAAGCTTTCTTT.

The rearrangement joins TRBV14 to TRBJ2-6; 8 bases match TRBD1. V gave up 4 bases and J gave up 0 bases; unmatched junction bases: 5. Germline assignment: CDR1 SGHDN and CDR2 FVKESK. The CDR3 consists of 17 residues. The CDR3 bases are TGTGCCAGCAGCCTACAGGGGGTGTTCTCTGGGGCCAACGTCCTGACTTTC. This gives the protein CASSLQGVFSGANVLTF.

The gene calls are TRBV9 and TRBJ1-1, with D hard to call. The V end was cut by 2 bases, the J end by 1 base, with 6 bases between. Per the germline V gene, CDR1 is SGDLS and CDR2 is YYNGEE. The CDR3 runs 13 residues. The CDR3 region has the DNA TGTGCCAGCAGCGTCACAACGAACACTGAAGCTTTCTTT. Protein product: CASSVTTNTEAFF.

The chain is built from TRBV9 and TRBJ2-5, with 7 nucleotides matching TRBD2. V lost 4 bases and J lost 7; bases outside the gene matches: 10. Germline V lookup: CDR1 SGDLS, CDR2 YYNGEE. The CDR3 has 14 amino acids. Written as DNA, the CDR3 is TGTGCCAGCAGCCAAGAAGCGGGATCGGGGACCCAGTACTTC. As protein: CASSQEAGSGTQYF.

This clone was seen once. The V gene is TRBV5-4, the J gene TRBJ2-3, with D perhaps matching TRBD1 (5 bases). The CDR3 runs 14 residues. V was shortened by 7 bases and J by 2 bases, with 14 bases between the two germline ends. CDR1 and CDR2 (germline): SGHNT, YYREEE (reference sequence). The CDR3 loop reads CASARGGHTDTQYF. The CDR3 DNA follows: TGTGCCAGCGCTAGGGGTGGGCACACAGATACGCAGTATTTT.

J is TRBJ1-2 and V is TRBV7-9; weak D call: TRBD1 (6 bases). This CDR3 contains 12 residues. Germline loops: CDR1 SEHNR, CDR2 FQNEAQ (reference sequence). Trimming stripped 5 bases from V and 7 bases from J, with 11 bases between. The DNA of the CDR3 is TGTGCCAGCAGCGTCGCGACAGGTGGCTACACCTTC. This sequence encodes CASSVATGGYTF.

The chain carries TRBV27 and TRBJ2-7, with TRBD1 matching over 7 bases. The CDR3 runs 15 residues. Unmatched junction bases numbered 10, after V lost 6 bases and J lost 2 bases. Per the germline V gene, CDR1 is MNHEY and CDR2 is SMNVEV (reference sequence). CDR3 in amino acids: CASSLAGTDTYEQYF. The CDR3 bases are TGTGCCAGCAGCCTTGCAGGGACAGATACCTACGAGCAGTACTTC.

The chain carries TRBV27 and TRBJ2-7; 7 bases agree with TRBD1. The V segment lost 5 bases and the J segment 5 bases; nucleotides outside the gene matches: 6. Germline V gene lookup returns CDR1 MNHEY and CDR2 SMNVEV (reference sequence). This CDR3 is built from 13 residues. The CDR3 coding sequence is TGTGCCAGCAGTGACCTACAGGGGAACGAGCAGTACTTC. This gives the protein CASSDLQGNEQYF.

V usage is TRBV11-2 and J usage is TRBJ2-3; D perhaps matches TRBD2 (7 bases). In germline, CDR1 is SGHAT, CDR2 FQNNGV. Trimming stripped 1 base from V and 4 bases from J, with 12 bases between. The CDR3 sequence is 15 residues long. The DNA of the CDR3 is TGTGCCAGCAGCTTAGGGGGGGGGCGCCCAGATACGCAGTATTTT. As protein: CASSLGGGRPDTQYF.

This chain connects TRBV4-1 to TRBJ1-1; D might be TRBD1 (6 bases). Trimming stripped 1 base from V and 4 bases from J, with 13 bases between. The CDR3 length is 15 residues. CDR1 is MGHRA and CDR2 is YSYEKL in the germline V gene. CDR3 nucleotides: TGCGCCAGCAGCCAAGCGAGGCAGGGGACCACTGAAGCTTTCTTT. Translating it yields CASSQARQGTTEAFF.

The chain has TRBV2 and TRBJ2-7; no clear D gene. V lost 7 bases and J 3 bases, leaving 19 bases between the germline ends. This CDR3 has 15 residues. Germline values: CDR1 SNHLY, CDR2 FYNNEI. As DNA, the CDR3 is TGTGCCAGCAAATACATAGGAGAAGAAGGCTACGAGCAGTACTTC. Its protein is CASKYIGEEGYEQYF.

This sequence joins TRBV18 and TRBJ2-3; D might be TRBD1 (5 bases). Germline loops: CDR1 KGHSH, CDR2 LQKENI. Trimming cost V 3 bases and J 1 base, with 8 bases left between them. The CDR3 loop spans 14 amino acids. CDR3 nucleotides: TGTGCCAGCTCACCTACAGGTCGCACAGATACGCAGTATTTT. Its translation: CASSPTGRTDTQYF.

The table lists this clone with a few counts. The CDR3 coding sequence is TGTGCCAGCAGCGAGGCGGCGGGGTACGAGCAGTACTTC. Protein product: CASSEAAGYEQYF. The genes are TRBV9 and TRBJ2-7; a possible D gene is TRBD2 (6 bases). CDR1 and CDR2 (germline): SGDLS, YYNGEE. The CDR3 is 13 residues long. Trimming removed 3 bases at V and 4 bases at J, with 11 bases between. Supplemented by reference TRBV9 and TRBJ2-7, the full variable domain reads DSGVTQTPKHLITATGQRVTLRCSPRSGDLSVYWYQQSLDQGLQFLIQYYNGEERAKGNILERFSAQQFPDLHSELNLSSLELGDSALYFCASSEAAGYEQYFGPGTRLTVT.

This chain joins TRBV2 and TRBJ2-7; D is possibly TRBD1 (6 bases). The CDR3 extends over 15 amino acids. Looked up from germline, CDR1 is SNHLY and CDR2 is FYNNEI. Between the trimmed V and J ends, which lost 0 bases and 0 bases, there was a span of 9 bases. In DNA, the CDR3 is TGTGCCAGCAGTGAAGCCCGACAGGTCTCCTACGAGCAGTACTTC. Translating gives CASSEARQVSYEQYF.

The chain has TRBV10-3 and TRBJ1-5, with D maybe TRBD1 (6 bases). CDR3 length: 15 residues. Germline V CDR1 and CDR2: ENHRY, SYGVKD. Trimming removed 2 bases from V and 4 bases from J, with 12 bases in between. CDR3: CAISEGGQGNQPQHF. CDR3 in DNA: TGTGCCATCAGTGAGGGGGGTCAGGGGAATCAGCCCCAGCATTTT.